Presented here are 28 T cell receptor beta chains from one specimen sequenced in a study of Graves' ophthalmopathy and Graves' hyperthyroidism. RNA transcripts provided the template for amplifying TCR beta CDR3 regions. Following a first-round RT-PCR that used HTBI primers, a second-round multiplex PCR was carried out. TCRdb analysed the multiplex PCR reads with MiXCR anew, one entry per CDR3 protein. The sample lists about 660,000 distinct CDR3 sequences, under 50% occurring once. The sample taken for sequencing was peripheral blood. These receptors were collected from an adult man with Graves' ophthalmopathy.

This chain links TRBV25-1 with TRBJ1-2; D call uncertain. CDR1 is MGHDK, CDR2 SYGVNS, per germline. V dropped 2 bases and J dropped 4 bases, with 14 bases sitting between them. This CDR3 is 15 amino acids long. The CDR3, as DNA: TGTGCCAGCAGTGAAATGGGCACGAGCTCCTATGGCTACACCTTC. Translated: CASSEMGTSSYGYTF.

This clonotype was picked up many times. The chain employs TRBV7-8 and TRBJ1-5, with D perhaps matching TRBD1 (6 bases). V lost 4 bases and J 6 bases, leaving 16 bases between the germline ends. The CDR3 is 15 amino acids. Looked up from germline, CDR1 is SGHVS and CDR2 is FQNEAQ. The CDR3 sequence is CASSSAPGDGQPQHF. The CDR3 nucleotides are TGTGCCAGCAGCTCCGCCCCAGGGGATGGTCAGCCCCAGCATTTT. The entire variable domain, with the rest obtained from reference TRBV7-8 and TRBJ1-5, is as follows: GAGVSQSPRYKVAKRGQDVALRCDPISGHVSLFWYQQALGQGPEFLTYFQNEAQLDKSGLPSDRFFAERPEGSVSTLKIQRTQQEDSAVYLCASSSAPGDGQPQHFGDGTRLSIL.

The genes are TRBV25-1 and TRBJ1-2, with 10 nucleotides matching TRBD1. Trimming at V came to 6 bases and at J to 6 bases, leaving 13 bases not matched to a gene. Germline V lookup: CDR1 MGHDK, CDR2 SYGVNS. The CDR3 extends over 16 amino acids. The CDR3 DNA sequence: TGTGCCAGCAGCAGCCCTGGAGACAGGGGGCCGAATGGCTACACCTTC. This sequence encodes CASSSPGDRGPNGYTF.

This clonotype was counted many times. The chain uses TRBV11-2 and TRBJ1-2, with 8 bases that match TRBD1. The V and J ends lost 0 bases and 5 bases, in that order; junction bases with no gene match: 11. The CDR3 is made up of 17 amino acids. Germline V CDR1 and CDR2: SGHAT, FQNNGV. As DNA, the CDR3 is TGTGCCAGCAGCTTAGATCCCCGGACAGGGTTTTGGTATGGCTACACCTTC. Translating it yields CASSLDPRTGFWYGYTF.

For this clonotype: It is likely a read error, because the conserved phenylalanine at the end of the CDR3 is missing. V usage is TRBV12-3 or TRBV12-4 and J usage is TRBJ2-7; 8 positions match TRBD1. With 5 bases clipped from V and 3 bases from J, the junction kept 6 bases outside the gene matches. This CDR3 has 14 amino acids. This CDR3 reads CASSLGTGGYEQYL. DNA of the CDR3: TGTGCCAGCAGTCTCGGGACAGGAGGCTACGAGCAGTACCTC.

This clonotype was found many times. This chain uses TRBV7-8 with TRBJ1-4; D perhaps matches TRBD1 (5 bases). The CDR3 consists of 17 residues. Germline V gene lookup returns CDR1 SGHVS and CDR2 FQNEAQ. The V end was cut by 6 bases, the J end by 3 bases, with 20 bases between. DNA of the CDR3: TGTGCCAGCAGGTTAAGGGCCCAGGGCTCATCTAATGAAAAACTGTTTTTT. Translating it yields CASRLRAQGSSNEKLFF. The full variable domain, rest sourced from reference TRBV7-8 and TRBJ1-4, is GAGVSQSPRYKVAKRGQDVALRCDPISGHVSLFWYQQALGQGPEFLTYFQNEAQLDKSGLPSDRFFAERPEGSVSTLKIQRTQQEDSAVYLCASRLRAQGSSNEKLFFGSGTQLSVL.

This sequence joins TRBV29-1 and TRBJ2-6, with D possibly TRBD1 on 5 matching bases. The V end was cut by 3 bases, the J end by 0 bases, with 12 bases between. The CDR3 sequence is 16 residues long. The germline V gene has CDR1 SQVTM and CDR2 ANQGSEA. The CDR3 loop reads CSVEGLNSSGANVLTF. In nucleotides, the CDR3 is TGCAGCGTTGAGGGGCTCAACTCCTCTGGGGCCAACGTCCTGACTTTC. Full variable domain (remainder filled in from reference TRBV29-1 and TRBJ2-6): SAVISQKPSRDICQRGTSLTIQCQVDSQVTMMFWYRQQPGQSLTLIATANQGSEATYESGFVIDKFPISRPNLTFSTLTVSNMSPEDSSIYLCSVEGLNSSGANVLTFGAGSRLTVL.

The genes are TRBV4-3 and TRBJ2-6; a weak D match, TRBD1 (6 bases). The germline V gene encodes CDR1 LGHNA and CDR2 YSLEER. CDR3 size: 19 residues. V was cut by 1 base and J by 0 bases, with 16 bases left in between. CDR3 coding DNA: TGCGCCAGCAGCCAAGCTACCCCGGGACACCTCTCTGGGGCCAACGTCCTGACTTTC. Amino acid sequence: CASSQATPGHLSGANVLTF.

The rearrangement joins TRBV29-1 to TRBJ1-2; D is unclear. In germline, CDR1 is SQVTM, CDR2 ANQGSEA. The CDR3 has 10 residues. The CDR3 reads CRVSSGGYTF. CDR3 coding DNA: TGCAGGGTTAGCTCGGGAGGCTACACCTTC. Together with reference TRBV29-1 and TRBJ1-2, the CDR3 gives the full variable domain: SAVISQKPSRDICQRGTSLTIQCQVDSQVTMMFWYRQQPGQSLTLIATANQGSEATYESGFVIDKFPISRPNLTFSTLTVSNMSPEDSSIYLCRVSSGGYTFGSGTRLTVV.

This clonotype has more than one count but fewer than ten. J is TRBJ1-5 and V is TRBV12-5; no clear D. This CDR3 is 16 amino acids long. Germline CDR1 reads LGHNT; CDR2 reads FRNRAP. The V gene lost 9 bases and the J gene lost 0 bases, with 18 bases spanning the gap. CDR3 sequence reads: CASPPRRGRSNQPQHF. CDR3 DNA sequence: TGTGCTAGCCCACCACGGCGGGGTCGTAGCAATCAGCCCCAGCATTTT.

This clonotype was seen at least ten times. The chain links TRBV29-1 to TRBJ2-5, with 8 bases matching TRBD2. This CDR3 comprises 14 residues. Germline assignment: CDR1 SQVTM and CDR2 ANQGSEA. V lost 7 bases, J lost 0 bases, and 7 bases stayed unmatched. The CDR3 region has the DNA TGCAGCGCTTCGACTAGCGAACACCAAGAGACCCAGTACTTC. It specifies CSASTSEHQETQYF.

This clonotype was observed a handful of times. The chain has TRBV7-6 and TRBJ1-2; D gene unclear. The germline CDR1 and CDR2 sequences are SGHVS and FNYEAQ. V lost 5 bases and J lost 8, with 15 bases in between. The CDR3 runs to 13 residues. The CDR3, as DNA: TGTGCCAGCAGCCCCGGGCCTCTTGGCGGCTACACCTTC. Its protein product is CASSPGPLGGYTF.

This clonotype has at least ten counts. The chain is built from TRBV12-3 or TRBV12-4 and TRBJ1-2; D ambiguous. The CDR3 covers 14 residues. V was shortened by 4 bases and J by 9 bases, with 18 bases between the two germline ends. DNA of the CDR3: TGTGCCAGCAGTTCCGCCCTGAGGGTGGAAAGCTACACCTTC. Encoded protein: CASSSALRVESYTF.

This clonotype was recorded at least ten times. This chain links TRBV24-1 with TRBJ1-1; D unclear. This CDR3 has 15 amino acids. Trimming took off 0 bases at V and 3 bases at J, with 10 bases between the two ends. Germline CDR1 and CDR2: KGHDR and SFDVKD. The CDR3 loop reads CATSDLRGFDTEAFF. The DNA for the CDR3 is TGTGCCACCAGTGATTTGCGAGGGTTTGACACTGAAGCTTTCTTT.

This clonotype came up a few times. V and J are TRBV9 and TRBJ1-2; possible D gene TRBD1, 6 bases. The CDR3 extends over 15 amino acids. Per the germline V gene, CDR1 is SGDLS and CDR2 is YYNGEE. Between the trimmed V and J ends, which lost 5 bases and 4 bases, there was a span of 18 bases. The CDR3 coding sequence is TGTGCCAGCAGTTCAAGGGAGGGGGTAGCCTATGGCTACACCTTC. This codes for CASSSREGVAYGYTF.

This clonotype was seen ten or more times. The CDR3 is CASSLDGREAEAFF. The CDR3 coding sequence is TGTGCCAGCAGCTTAGATGGGAGGGAAGCTGAAGCTTTCTTT. The chain employs TRBV11-2 and TRBJ1-1; D gene unclear. This CDR3 has 14 amino acids. The germline V and J ends were trimmed by 0 bases and 6 bases, with 11 bases remaining between them. Per the germline V gene, CDR1 is SGHAT and CDR2 is FQNNGV.

This clonotype was counted ten times or more. The V and J genes are TRBV2 and TRBJ1-2; a possible D gene is TRBD1 (6 bases). CDR3 length: 15 amino acids. Germline V CDR1 and CDR2: SNHLY, FYNNEI. V dropped 8 bases and J dropped 1 base, with 17 bases sitting between them. The CDR3 region has the DNA TGTGCCAGCGGCCTCACAGGGCACCTTAACTATGGCTACACCTTC. This gives the protein CASGLTGHLNYGYTF. The complete variable domain, with remaining parts taken from reference TRBV2 and TRBJ1-2, reads EPEVTQTPSHQVTQMGQEVILRCVPISNHLYFYWYRQILGQKVEFLVSFYNNEISEKSEIFDDQFSVERPDGSNFTLKIRSTKLEDSAMYFCASGLTGHLNYGYTFGSGTRLTVV.

This clonotype has at least ten counts. The V and J genes are TRBV7-9 and TRBJ2-5, with 7 bases matching TRBD1. Germline V CDR1 and CDR2: SEHNR, FQNEAQ (reference sequence). The J segment lost 4 bases and the V segment lost 6 bases, leaving 8 bases of the junction unmatched. This CDR3 spans 14 amino acids. CDR3 protein: CASRLTGAGETQYF. The CDR3 region has the DNA TGTGCCAGCAGGCTAACAGGGGCGGGAGAGACCCAGTACTTC.

This clonotype was seen ten or more times. The chain employs TRBV12-3 or TRBV12-4 and TRBJ1-1, with D uncertain. Trimming took 10 bases from V and 0 from J, leaving 12 bases between them. The CDR3 consists of 13 residues. CDR3 in DNA: TGTGCCATAAAACAGCTTATGAACACTGAAGCTTTCTTT. Translation gives CAIKQLMNTEAFF.

This clonotype was observed many times. This rearrangement joins TRBV7-9 to TRBJ1-5; no clear D gene. CDR3 length equals 12 residues. Germline CDR1 and CDR2: SEHNR and FQNEAQ (reference sequence). V shed 6 bases and J shed 3 bases, with 6 bases lying between them. The CDR3 here is CASSFNNQPQHF. The CDR3, as DNA: TGTGCCAGCAGTTTCAACAATCAGCCCCAGCATTTT.

This chain links TRBV20-1 with TRBJ2-3; D is ambiguous. Germline V gene sequence: CDR1 DFQATT, CDR2 SNEGSKA (reference sequence). V lost 0 bases and J lost 3, with 16 bases in between. This CDR3 is 16 amino acids long. The CDR3 region is CSARDPRGYATDTQYF. CDR3 nucleotides: TGCAGTGCTAGAGACCCCCGAGGATACGCAACAGATACGCAGTATTTT.

There are many counts of this clonotype. The chain couples TRBV5-6 to TRBJ2-7; 8 nucleotides agree with TRBD1. Trimming took 4 bases from V and 5 from J; bases not matched to a gene: 5. The CDR3 is 13 amino acids. Germline CDR1 and CDR2: SGHDT and YYEEEE. CDR3 region: CASSIRTGNEQYF. As DNA, the CDR3 is TGTGCCAGCAGCATCAGGACAGGGAACGAGCAGTACTTC. Based on the CDR3 plus reference TRBV5-6 and TRBJ2-7, the full variable domain is DAGVTQSPTHLIKTRGQQVTLRCSPKSGHDTVSWYQQALGQGPQFIFQYYEEEERQRGNFPDRFSGHQFPNYSSELNVNALLLGDSALYLCASSIRTGNEQYFGPGTRLTVT.

This clonotype was seen at least ten times. The J gene is TRBJ1-2, the V gene TRBV9; perhaps TRBD1 as D (6 bases). This CDR3 has 15 amino acids. The germline gives CDR1 SGDLS, CDR2 YYNGEE. V was trimmed by 4 bases and J by 3 bases, leaving 16 bases between them. Written as DNA, the CDR3 is TGTGCCAGCAGCTTTGCAGGGGTAACGGACTATGGCTACACCTTC. Translated, it gives CASSFAGVTDYGYTF. The full variable domain, completed using reference TRBV9 and TRBJ1-2, is DSGVTQTPKHLITATGQRVTLRCSPRSGDLSVYWYQQSLDQGLQFLIQYYNGEERAKGNILERFSAQQFPDLHSELNLSSLELGDSALYFCASSFAGVTDYGYTFGSGTRLTVV.

The J gene is TRBJ2-2, the V gene TRBV10-3, with D perhaps being TRBD1 or TRBD2 (6 bases each). Looked up from germline, CDR1 is ENHRY and CDR2 is SYGVKD. Trimming pared 10 bases from V and 4 bases from J, leaving 13 bases between. CDR3 length: 13 amino acids. CDR3 sequence reads: CARKGGGTGELFF. CDR3 coding DNA: TGTGCCAGAAAGGGGGGTGGCACCGGGGAGCTGTTTTTT.

The rearrangement links TRBV14 to TRBJ2-6; 8 bases match TRBD2. This CDR3 region has 11 residues. V gave up 4 bases and J gave up 18 bases; unmatched junction bases: 5. Germline values: CDR1 SGHDN, CDR2 FVKESK. DNA of the CDR3: TGTGCCAGCAGCCTCACTAGCGGCGGGACTTTC. Translated: CASSLTSGGTF.

This clonotype has more than one count but fewer than ten. The CDR3 DNA reads as TGTGCCAGCAGTGATCTGGAGGGGTCCTACGAGCAGTACTTC. This codes for CASSDLEGSYEQYF. The chain links TRBV2 to TRBJ2-7; D is possibly TRBD2 (6 bases). Germline CDR1 is SNHLY and CDR2 is FYNNEI. The length of the CDR3 is 14 residues. The V end lost 3 bases, the J end lost 1 base, and 10 bases lay between the germline ends. Looking up the rest from reference TRBV2 and TRBJ2-7 gives the full variable domain: EPEVTQTPSHQVTQMGQEVILRCVPISNHLYFYWYRQILGQKVEFLVSFYNNEISEKSEIFDDQFSVERPDGSNFTLKIRSTKLEDSAMYFCASSDLEGSYEQYFGPGTRLTVT.

Remarks on this clonotype: A junction end diverges from the germline sequence, so it may reflect a read error. The V and J genes are TRBV10-3 and TRBJ2-2, with D possibly TRBD2 on 6 matching bases. The CDR3 totals 9 residues. The germline CDR1 and CDR2 sequences are ENHRY and SYGVKD. The CDR3 DNA reads as TGTGCCACCCTCGGGGGGCTGTTTTTT. Its protein is CATLGGLFF.

The chain joins TRBV11-3 to TRBJ2-7; TRBD2 aligns across 11 bases. The better agreement between TRBJ2-1 and the DNA end casts doubt on the J call. This CDR3 has 15 residues. Germline V CDR1 and CDR2: SGHNT, YENEEA. The CDR3 sequence is CASSRNSGRVSEQFF. CDR3 coding DNA: TGTGCCAGCAGCCGAAATAGCGGGAGGGTTAGTGAGCAGTTCTTC.